The 27 T cell receptor beta chains in this list originate from one sample, sequenced in a study of blood T cell repertoires in COVID-19. Some clones are missing from TCRdb's copy, which holds only in-frame ones; the method was immunoSEQ multiplex PCR. Among about 80,000 clones listed, around four fifths were seen once. The sequenced sample was peripheral blood. The source of these receptors is a man aged 80 or over with active or convalescent COVID-19.

J is TRBJ2-7 and V is TRBV18; D ambiguous. The V end was cut by 1 base, the J end by 2 bases, with 9 bases between. CDR1 KGHSH and CDR2 LQKENI come from the germline V gene. CDR3 size: 14 residues. The CDR3 nucleotides read TGTGCCAGCTCACCACGTCAGGTACCCTACGAGCAGTACTTC. It encodes CASSPRQVPYEQYF.

In this sample, this clone turned up many times. The V gene is TRBV4-1, the J gene TRBJ2-2, with TRBD2 identical over 11 bases. The CDR3 extends over 15 amino acids. Unmatched junction bases numbered 6, after V lost 6 bases and J lost 6 bases. Germline CDR1 and CDR2: MGHRA and YSYEKL. CDR3 nucleotide sequence: TGCGCCAGCAGAATAGCGGGAGGGCCAGCCGGGGAGCTGTTTTTT. Its translation: CASRIAGGPAGELFF.

This clone was found once. The genes are TRBV5-1 and TRBJ2-1, with D perhaps TRBD1 (8 bases). V lost 4 bases and J 4 bases, leaving 18 bases between the germline ends. This CDR3 region has 16 residues. Germline values: CDR1 SGHRS, CDR2 YFSETQ. DNA of the CDR3: TGCGCCAGCAGCAAACAGGGGGGACTACCATACAATGAGCAGTTCTTC. It is translated as CASSKQGGLPYNEQFF.

In its sample, this clone was seen once. The chain is built from TRBV5-1 and TRBJ1-2; the D gene is possibly TRBD1 (6 bases). The V end lost 0 bases, the J end lost 6 bases, and 15 bases lay between the germline ends. This CDR3 has 15 residues. Germline V CDR1 and CDR2: SGHRS, YFSETQ. CDR3 residues: CASSLVFTGNHGYTF. In DNA form, the CDR3 reads TGCGCCAGCAGCTTGGTTTTTACAGGGAACCATGGCTACACCTTC.

V is TRBV5-4 and J is TRBJ2-1; D is undetermined. Germline assignment: CDR1 SGHNT and CDR2 YYREEE (reference sequence). This CDR3 is built from 12 residues. The V end was cut by 2 bases, the J end by 4 bases, with 4 bases between. The CDR3 DNA follows: TGTGCCAGCAGCTTACTATACAATGAGCAGTTCTTC. Translating it yields CASSLLYNEQFF.

The chain has TRBV7-2 and TRBJ2-2; 7 bases fit TRBD2. CDR3 length: 17 amino acids. J was trimmed by 0 bases and V by 4 bases; bases with no gene match: 8. The germline V gene encodes CDR1 SGHTA and CDR2 FQGNSA. CDR3 amino acids: CASSSRSSGANTGELFF. In nucleotides, the CDR3 is TGTGCCAGCAGCTCGCGCTCTAGCGGCGCGAACACCGGGGAGCTGTTTTTT.

The count of this clone is one. The chain carries TRBV11-1 and TRBJ2-5; a weak D match, TRBD1 (6 bases). Trimming took off 6 bases at V and 4 bases at J, with 15 bases between the two ends. Germline CDR1 SGHAT, CDR2 FQDESV (reference sequence). The CDR3 totals 14 residues. CDR3 in DNA: TGTGCCAGCAGGCCCGGACAGAGAGTAGAGACCCAGTACTTC. Protein sequence: CASRPGQRVETQYF.

In this sample, this clone turned up a few times. V is TRBV25-1 and J is TRBJ1-1; D is unclear. V was pared by 3 bases and J by 0 bases, with 11 bases between. Germline CDR1 is MGHDK and CDR2 is SYGVNS. The CDR3 covers 15 residues. The CDR3 reads CASSDPDKMNTEAFF. The CDR3 DNA reads TGTGCCAGCAGTGATCCCGACAAGATGAACACTGAAGCTTTCTTT.

The V gene is TRBV2, the J gene TRBJ1-5; D is possibly TRBD1 (5 bases). Trimming removed 4 bases at V and 6 bases at J, with 16 bases between. CDR3 length: 15 amino acids. The germline V gene encodes CDR1 SNHLY and CDR2 FYNNEI. The CDR3 reads CASSVRLGGTQPQHF. The CDR3 region has the DNA TGTGCCAGCAGTGTCCGACTGGGGGGGACTCAGCCCCAGCATTTT.

The rearrangement joins TRBV5-5 to TRBJ2-3; tentatively, D is TRBD2 (7 bases). Trimming pared 4 bases from V and 0 bases from J, leaving 15 bases between. This CDR3 has 16 amino acids. Germline values: CDR1 SGHKS, CDR2 YYEKEE (reference sequence). The CDR3 reads CASSPGAGASTDTQYF. The CDR3 DNA follows: TGTGCCAGCAGCCCAGGGGCGGGGGCTAGCACAGATACGCAGTATTTT.

The chain uses TRBV4-1 and TRBJ1-3; 7 nucleotides line up with TRBD1. The ends lost 3 bases at V and 0 bases at J; junction bases unmatched: 5. CDR3 length: 16 residues. CDR1 and CDR2 from the germline V gene are MGHRA and YSYEKL. CDR3 loop: CASSHQTGNSGNTIYF. The DNA of the CDR3 is TGCGCCAGCAGCCACCAGACAGGGAACTCTGGAAACACCATATATTTT.

The chain joins TRBV5-4 to TRBJ2-7; D possibly corresponds to TRBD1 (6 bases). The CDR3 contains 16 residues. Germline-derived CDR1 and CDR2 are SGHNT and YYREEE (reference sequence). V was cut by 4 bases and J by 6 bases, with 23 bases left in between. The CDR3 loop is CASSTGITGLVGEQYF. The CDR3 DNA sequence: TGTGCCAGCAGCACCGGAATCACAGGGCTGGTTGGCGAGCAGTACTTC.

The V and J genes are TRBV5-1 and TRBJ2-5; TRBD1 matches 10 bases. Germline V gene lookup returns CDR1 SGHRS and CDR2 YFSETQ. Unmatched junction bases numbered 4, after V lost 0 bases and J lost 5 bases. The CDR3 length is 15 residues. The DNA of the CDR3 is TGCGCCAGCAGCTTGGAGGGGACAGGGGACGAGACCCAGTACTTC. It codes for CASSLEGTGDETQYF. The full variable domain, with the rest looked up from reference TRBV5-1 and TRBJ2-5, is KAGVTQTPRYLIKTRGQQVTLSCSPISGHRSVSWYQQTPGQGLQFLFEYFSETQRNKGNFPGRFSGRQFSNSRSEMNVSTLELGDSALYLCASSLEGTGDETQYFGPGTRLLVL.

This clone was detected only once. V usage is TRBV18 and J usage is TRBJ1-2, with D possibly being TRBD1 (5 bases). Germline loops: CDR1 KGHSH, CDR2 LQKENI. The CDR3 has 14 residues. V lost 0 bases and J 6 bases, leaving 11 bases between the germline ends. The CDR3 coding sequence is TGTGCCAGCTCACCACCCGACAGCCCGGATGGCTACACCTTC. Protein: CASSPPDSPDGYTF.

V is TRBV11-2 and J is TRBJ2-7, with 14 bases matching TRBD2. From germline, CDR1 is SGHAT and CDR2 FQNNGV. The length of the CDR3 is 14 residues. J was trimmed by 4 bases and V by 7 bases; bases with no gene match: 3. DNA for the CDR3: TGTGCCAGCACAGGGACTAGCGGGAGATACGAGCAGTACTTC. Its translation: CASTGTSGRYEQYF.

For this clone: The DNA is left out, because the CDR3 cannot be placed on it with certainty; the CDR3 is given as TCRdb lists it. The chain carries TRBV6-1 and TRBJ1-3; the table names TRBD1, a call not compared with the DNA. The CDR3 adds up to 12 amino acids, both ends counted. Germline CDR1 reads MNHNS; CDR2 reads SASEGT. The CDR3 is CASSEAVGQGAF.

The genes are TRBV19 and TRBJ1-5, with 7 bases identical to TRBD1. Germline lookup yields CDR1 LNHDA and CDR2 SQIVND (reference sequence). The CDR3 has 15 residues. The V gene end was trimmed by 8 bases and the J gene end by 2 bases; junction bases not matched to a gene: 9. The CDR3 nucleotides read TGTGCCAGTCTCCCGGGAGGGGGCGGCAATCAGCCCCAGCATTTT. Translating gives CASLPGGGGNQPQHF.

The chain couples TRBV4-1 to TRBJ2-6, with D tentatively TRBD2 (5 bases). The V end lost 0 bases, the J end lost 4 bases, and 10 bases lay between the germline ends. The germline CDR1 and CDR2 sequences are MGHRA and YSYEKL. This CDR3 region has 16 residues. CDR3 bases: TGCGCCAGCAGCCAAGAGAGGGAGCTCGGGGCCAACGTCCTGACTTTC. The encoded protein is CASSQERELGANVLTF.

The genes are TRBV4-2 and TRBJ2-5, with TRBD2 matching over 9 bases. Trimming at V came to 4 bases and at J to 2 bases, leaving 2 bases not matched to a gene. The CDR3 contains 14 residues. The germline gives CDR1 LGHNA, CDR2 YNFKEQ. The CDR3 protein is CASSPSGNQETQYF. The CDR3 DNA follows: TGTGCCAGCAGCCCTAGCGGGAATCAAGAGACCCAGTACTTC.

The rearrangement joins TRBV5-4 to TRBJ1-1, with D possibly TRBD1 on 5 matching bases. V lost 5 bases to trimming and J lost 1 base, with 18 bases between them. CDR1 and CDR2 (germline): SGHNT, YYREEE (reference sequence). The CDR3 runs to 16 residues. CDR3 in amino acids: CASRRASPGQNTEAFF. The DNA for the CDR3 is TGTGCCAGCAGGCGAGCTTCCCCCGGACAGAACACTGAAGCTTTCTTT.

The chain has TRBV2 and TRBJ2-7; 9 nucleotides agree with TRBD1. Germline lookup yields CDR1 SNHLY and CDR2 FYNNEI. With 8 bases clipped from V and 7 bases from J, the junction kept 12 bases outside the gene matches. CDR3 length: 14 residues. The CDR3 spells CASGEGTGWGEQYF. The CDR3 DNA is TGTGCCAGCGGAGAGGGGACAGGGTGGGGGGAGCAGTACTTC.

This chain links TRBV10-1 with TRBJ2-1; no clear D. Germline CDR1 and CDR2: WNHNN and SYGVQD (reference sequence). Trimming left V 5 bases short and J 5 bases short, with 7 bases between. CDR3 length: 12 amino acids. DNA for the CDR3: TGCGCCAGCAGTTTAGCTAACAATGAGCAGTTCTTC. Protein product: CASSLANNEQFF.

The rearrangement uses TRBV30 and TRBJ1-2; D perhaps matches TRBD1 (5 bases). The CDR3 runs to 16 residues. The V gene's germline CDR1 is GTSNPN and CDR2 SVGIG (reference sequence). Trimming removed 2 bases from V and 4 bases from J, with 20 bases in between. The DNA for the CDR3 is TGTGCCTGGAGTTCGTTCTCCCCGGGGGTGTTCTATGGCTACACCTTC. Encoded protein: CAWSSFSPGVFYGYTF.

This chain uses TRBV5-1 with TRBJ2-1; D ambiguous. The CDR3 is 16 amino acids. V was shortened by 3 bases and J by 1 base, with 14 bases between the two germline ends. CDR1 is SGHRS and CDR2 is YFSETQ in the germline V gene. Here the CDR3 reads CASSWSLGGSYNEQFF. The CDR3 DNA is TGCGCCAGCAGCTGGTCGCTAGGCGGTTCCTACAATGAGCAGTTCTTC. The full variable domain, with the rest looked up from reference TRBV5-1 and TRBJ2-1, is KAGVTQTPRYLIKTRGQQVTLSCSPISGHRSVSWYQQTPGQGLQFLFEYFSETQRNKGNFPGRFSGRQFSNSRSEMNVSTLELGDSALYLCASSWSLGGSYNEQFFGPGTRLTVL.

Only a few counts were recorded for this clone. This chain links TRBV7-8 with TRBJ1-2; 7 bases map to TRBD1. Germline V gene data show CDR1 as SGHVS and CDR2 as FQNEAQ. The CDR3 has 17 residues. CDR3 in DNA: TGTGCTACAGGGGACCGAAGCACGGGGGCGCGGATGGATGGCTACACCTTC. Protein sequence: CATGDRSTGARMDGYTF.

This chain joins TRBV7-9 and TRBJ2-3, with D perhaps TRBD2 (6 bases). The CDR3 extends over 14 amino acids. V was shortened by 5 bases and J by 10 bases, with 19 bases between the two germline ends. Per the germline V gene, CDR1 is SEHNR and CDR2 is FQNEAQ (reference sequence). CDR3 in DNA: TGTGCCAGCAGCCCCAAGGAGGGAGGCGAGGCGCAGTATTTT. Translating it yields CASSPKEGGEAQYF.

The chain employs TRBV6-5 and TRBJ1-2, with 7 bases fitting TRBD1. Trimming took 7 bases from V and 5 from J; bases not matched to a gene: 16. Per the germline V gene, CDR1 is MNHEY and CDR2 is SVGAGI. CDR3 length: 16 amino acids. Here the CDR3 DNA reads TGTGCCAGCACCTACTCAGGGACAGCCATTTCTTATGGCTACACCTTC. Encoded protein: CASTYSGTAISYGYTF.